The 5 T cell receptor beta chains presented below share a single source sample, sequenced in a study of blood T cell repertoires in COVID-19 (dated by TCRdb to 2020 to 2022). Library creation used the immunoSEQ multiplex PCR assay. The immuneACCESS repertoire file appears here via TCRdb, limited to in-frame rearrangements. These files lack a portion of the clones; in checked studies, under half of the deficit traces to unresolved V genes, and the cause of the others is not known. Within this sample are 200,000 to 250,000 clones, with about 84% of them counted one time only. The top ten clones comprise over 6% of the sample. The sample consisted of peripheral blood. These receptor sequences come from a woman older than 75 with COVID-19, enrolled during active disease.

The CDR3 is CASSLEVGTPTYEQYF. In DNA form, the CDR3 reads TGTGCCAGCAGCTTGGAGGTGGGGACACCAACGTACGAGCAGTACTTC. The gene calls are TRBV5-5 and TRBJ2-7; TRBD1 is a possible D gene (6 bases). Trimming took 0 bases from V and 4 from J, leaving 17 bases between them. This CDR3 is built from 16 residues. The V gene's germline CDR1 is SGHKS and CDR2 YYEKEE (reference sequence).

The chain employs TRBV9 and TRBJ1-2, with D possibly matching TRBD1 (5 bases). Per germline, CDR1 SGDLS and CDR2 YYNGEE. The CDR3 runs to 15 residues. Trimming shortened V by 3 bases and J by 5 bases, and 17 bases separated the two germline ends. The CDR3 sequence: CASSAPDRGGYGYTF. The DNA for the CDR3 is TGTGCCAGCAGCGCGCCCGACCGGGGGGGTTATGGCTACACCTTC.

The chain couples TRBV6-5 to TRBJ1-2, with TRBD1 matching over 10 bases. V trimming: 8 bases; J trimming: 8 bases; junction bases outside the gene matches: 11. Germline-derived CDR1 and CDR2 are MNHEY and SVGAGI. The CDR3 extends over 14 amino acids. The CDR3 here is CASSWTGGVSGYTF. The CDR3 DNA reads TGTGCCAGCTCATGGACAGGGGGAGTGAGCGGCTACACCTTC.

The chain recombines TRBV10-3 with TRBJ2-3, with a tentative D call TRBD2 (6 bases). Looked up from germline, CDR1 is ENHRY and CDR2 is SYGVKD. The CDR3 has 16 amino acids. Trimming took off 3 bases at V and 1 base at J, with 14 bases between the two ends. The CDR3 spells CAISEELAGGTDTQYF. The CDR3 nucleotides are TGTGCCATCAGTGAAGAACTAGCAGGCGGCACAGATACGCAGTATTTT.

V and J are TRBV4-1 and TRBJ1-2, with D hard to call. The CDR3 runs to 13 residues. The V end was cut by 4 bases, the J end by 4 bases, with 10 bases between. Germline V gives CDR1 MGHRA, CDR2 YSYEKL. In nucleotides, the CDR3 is TGCGCCAGCAGCCCGGGAAGATTCTATGGCTACACCTTC. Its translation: CASSPGRFYGYTF.